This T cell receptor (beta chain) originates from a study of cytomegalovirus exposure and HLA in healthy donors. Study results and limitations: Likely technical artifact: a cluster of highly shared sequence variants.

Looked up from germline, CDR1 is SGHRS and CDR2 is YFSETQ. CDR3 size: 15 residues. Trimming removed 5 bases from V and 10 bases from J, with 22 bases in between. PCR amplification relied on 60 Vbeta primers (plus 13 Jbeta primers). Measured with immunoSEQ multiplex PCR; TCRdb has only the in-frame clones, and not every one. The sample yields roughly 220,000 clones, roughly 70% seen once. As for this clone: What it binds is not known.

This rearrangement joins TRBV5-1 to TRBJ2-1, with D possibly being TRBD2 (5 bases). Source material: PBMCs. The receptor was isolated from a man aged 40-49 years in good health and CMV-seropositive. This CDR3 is CASREDPASYFEQFF. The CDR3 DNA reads TGCGCCAGCAGGGAGGACCCGGCCAGCTATTTCGAGCAGTTCTTC.